This T cell receptor beta chain was captured in a study of shared clonotypes between healthy human individuals. About the research overall: A couple of women and a few men aged 18 to 49 served as donors.

The CDR3 is 15 residues long. After removal of 6 bases from V and 6 bases from J, the junction contained 7 bases not matched to a gene. Germline V gives CDR1 SGHAT, CDR2 FQNNGV. The method was immunoSEQ multiplex PCR; TCRdb's version includes in-frame clones alone and lacks a portion of them. The sample shows some 650,000 clones, more than 95% of them seen only once. Naive CD45RA+ and memory CD45RA-negative subsets were split from CD4+ cells. The sequence came from a woman in her 30s in good health. The specimen sequenced was naive CD4+ T cells sorted from blood. The subset: CD45RA+ positively selected. This chain connects TRBV11-2 to TRBJ2-4; 11 bases agree with TRBD1. The CDR3 sequence: CASSRTGTGGNIQYF. In DNA form, the CDR3 reads TGTGCCAGCAGTAGGACCGGGACAGGGGGAAACATTCAGTACTTC.